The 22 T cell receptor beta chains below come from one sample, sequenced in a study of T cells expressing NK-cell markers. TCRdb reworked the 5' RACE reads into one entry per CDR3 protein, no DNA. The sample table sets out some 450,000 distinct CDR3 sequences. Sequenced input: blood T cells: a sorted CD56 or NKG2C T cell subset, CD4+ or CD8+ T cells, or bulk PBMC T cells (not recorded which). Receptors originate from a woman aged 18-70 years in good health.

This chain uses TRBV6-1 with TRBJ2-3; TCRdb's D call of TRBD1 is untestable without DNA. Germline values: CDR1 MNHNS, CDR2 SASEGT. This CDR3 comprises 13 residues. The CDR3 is CASSEGPTDTQYF.

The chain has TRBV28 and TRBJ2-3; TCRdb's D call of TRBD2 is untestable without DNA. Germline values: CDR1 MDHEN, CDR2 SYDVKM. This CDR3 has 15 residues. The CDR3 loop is CASSTPSGVQHTQYF.

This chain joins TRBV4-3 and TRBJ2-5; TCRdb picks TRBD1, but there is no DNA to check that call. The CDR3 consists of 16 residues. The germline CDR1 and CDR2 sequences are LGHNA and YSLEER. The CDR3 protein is CASSQRGTPGAETQYF.

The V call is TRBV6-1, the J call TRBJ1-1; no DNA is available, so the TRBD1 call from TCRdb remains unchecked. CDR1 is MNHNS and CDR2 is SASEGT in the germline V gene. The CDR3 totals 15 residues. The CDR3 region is CASSLRDLMNTEAFF.

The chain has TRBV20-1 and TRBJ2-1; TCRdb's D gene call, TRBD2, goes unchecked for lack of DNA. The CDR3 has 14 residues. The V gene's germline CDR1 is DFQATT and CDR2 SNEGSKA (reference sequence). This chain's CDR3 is CSASPGLNYNEQFF.

CDR3 amino acids: CASHTDRVNTGELFF. The genes are TRBV27 and TRBJ2-2; lacking DNA, the TRBD1 call made by TCRdb goes unchecked. Germline V gene data show CDR1 as MNHEY and CDR2 as SMNVEV (reference sequence). The CDR3 runs 15 residues.

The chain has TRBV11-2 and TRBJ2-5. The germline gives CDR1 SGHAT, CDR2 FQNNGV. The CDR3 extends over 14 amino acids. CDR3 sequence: CASSLGYLQETQYF.

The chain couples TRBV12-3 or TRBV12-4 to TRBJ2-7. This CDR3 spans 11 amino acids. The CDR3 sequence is CASSWHHEQYF.

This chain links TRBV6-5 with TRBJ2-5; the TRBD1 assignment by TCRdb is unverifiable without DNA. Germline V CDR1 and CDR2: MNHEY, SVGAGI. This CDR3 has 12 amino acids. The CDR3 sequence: CASRQGSETQYF.

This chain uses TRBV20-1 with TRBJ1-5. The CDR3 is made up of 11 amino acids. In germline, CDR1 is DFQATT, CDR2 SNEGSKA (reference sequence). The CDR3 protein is CSAGSNQPQHF.

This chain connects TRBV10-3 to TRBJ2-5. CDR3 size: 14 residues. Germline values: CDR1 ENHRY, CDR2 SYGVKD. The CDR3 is CAISDPEDQETQYF.

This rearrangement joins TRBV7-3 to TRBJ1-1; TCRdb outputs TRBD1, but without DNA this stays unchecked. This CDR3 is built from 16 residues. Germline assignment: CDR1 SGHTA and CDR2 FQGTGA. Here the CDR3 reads CASSLTPLGGGTEAFF.

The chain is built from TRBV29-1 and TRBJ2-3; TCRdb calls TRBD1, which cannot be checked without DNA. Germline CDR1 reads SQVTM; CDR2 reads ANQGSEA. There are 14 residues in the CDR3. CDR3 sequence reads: CSAYPGQGTDTQYF.

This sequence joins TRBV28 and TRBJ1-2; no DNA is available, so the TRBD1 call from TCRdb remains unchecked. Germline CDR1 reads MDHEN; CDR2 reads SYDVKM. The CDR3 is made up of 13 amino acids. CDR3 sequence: CASNYPYRDGYTF.

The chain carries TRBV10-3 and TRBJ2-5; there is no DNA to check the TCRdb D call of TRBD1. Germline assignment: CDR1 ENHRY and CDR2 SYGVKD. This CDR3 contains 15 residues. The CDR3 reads CAIGAGRGGAKTQYF.

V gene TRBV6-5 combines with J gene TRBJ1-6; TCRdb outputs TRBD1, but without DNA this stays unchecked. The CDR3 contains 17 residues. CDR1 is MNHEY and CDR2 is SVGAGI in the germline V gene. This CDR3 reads CASSYWMDRGVNSPLHF.

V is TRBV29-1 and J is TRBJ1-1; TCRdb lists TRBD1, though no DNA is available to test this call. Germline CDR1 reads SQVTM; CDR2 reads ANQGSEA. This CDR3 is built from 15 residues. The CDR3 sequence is CSVRRDNQMNTEAFF.

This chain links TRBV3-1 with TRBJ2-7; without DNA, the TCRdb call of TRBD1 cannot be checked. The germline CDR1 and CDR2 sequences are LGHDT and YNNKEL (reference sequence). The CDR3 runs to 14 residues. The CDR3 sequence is CASSQGTKGYEQYF.

The CDR3: CASTTGVPGNTIYF. V is TRBV5-6 and J is TRBJ1-3. Germline V gene sequence: CDR1 SGHDT, CDR2 YYEEEE. The CDR3 spans 14 residues.

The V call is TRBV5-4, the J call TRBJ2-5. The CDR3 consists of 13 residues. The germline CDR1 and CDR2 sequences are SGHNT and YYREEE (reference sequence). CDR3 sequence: CASSSIGVETQYF.

The CDR3 sequence is CASSLEDGINSPLHF. The chain carries TRBV7-2 and TRBJ1-6. The CDR3 extends over 15 amino acids. The germline V gene has CDR1 SGHTA and CDR2 FQGNSA.

This CDR3 is CASTKGWEETQYF. V and J are TRBV12-3 or TRBV12-4 and TRBJ2-5; no DNA is available, so the TRBD2 call from TCRdb remains unchecked. The CDR3 is made up of 13 amino acids.